This T cell receptor (beta chain) was captured in a study of graft-versus-host responses after intestinal transplantation. Turning to the study itself: Once they had received anti-thymocyte globulin induction, all recipients took tacrolimus and steroids for around 3 years.

Trimming cost V 5 bases and J 6 bases; bases outside gene matches: 8. Per the germline V gene, CDR1 is LNHDA and CDR2 is SQIVND (reference sequence). The CDR3 loop spans 15 amino acids. TCRdb keeps only in-frame clones here, not all; method: immunoSEQ multiplex PCR. The data contain about 51,000 clones, more than 80% of them singletons. Comments on this clone: Its matching antigen is unknown.

Overall study results and limits: Recipient marrow showed GvH clones, some seen first in ileum or blood.

The receptor comes from a human donor who was the organ donor for an intestinal transplant. Sample: unstimulated CD4+ T cells sorted from spleen or lymph node cells, taken before transplant. The V and J genes are TRBV19 and TRBJ2-4; TRBD2 aligns across 9 bases. The CDR3 DNA follows: TGTGCCAGTAGTTCCCGGAGTAGCGGGAGAAACATTCAGTACTTC. Translated, it gives CASSSRSSGRNIQYF.